The sequence of this TCR beta chain was determined in a study of response to subunit inactivated influenza vaccine. Via MiXCR, TCRdb re-called the RT-PCR reads, giving one row per CDR3 protein. The table records roughly 570,000 distinct CDR3 sequences, 10% to 15% of them present only once. The CDR3 runs 12 residues. Between the trimmed V and J ends, which lost 6 bases and 7 bases, there was a span of 13 bases. The chain combines TRBV12-3 or TRBV12-4 with TRBJ2-7, with D perhaps TRBD1 or TRBD2 (5 bases each). The input for sequencing was PBMCs from blood, taken about 6 weeks after vaccination. This sequence was found in a man between 45 and 60 years old who received an inactivated influenza vaccine. This CDR3 reads CASSPDTGEQYF. In DNA, the CDR3 is TGTGCCAGCAGCCCGGACACGGGAGAGCAGTACTTC.